This entry is about one T cell receptor (beta chain). These data are taken from a study of blood T cells in healthy people across ages. The use of a sample-barcoded 5' primer and a J-beta primer mix characterized a second PCR of roughly 6 to 12 cycles. TCRdb re-called the 5' RACE reads through MiXCR, storing one row per CDR3 protein. The sample holds around 1,900,000 distinct CDR3 sequences; about 39% are singletons and the top ten take around 23%. Between the trimmed V and J ends, which lost 0 bases and 5 bases, there was a span of 10 bases. The CDR3 covers 14 residues. Germline V gene sequence: CDR1 MNHEY, CDR2 SVGEGT. Drawing of peripheral blood yielded about 10 milliliters from each donor.

This clonotype originated in a human donor in good health. Sequencing was carried out using blood. The V and J genes are TRBV6-2 or TRBV6-3 and TRBJ1-1, with D tentatively TRBD1 (5 bases). In DNA, the CDR3 is TGTGCCAGCAGTTACTCGTACCGGGGGACTGAAGCTTTCTTT. This gives the protein CASSYSYRGTEAFF.